This record covers a single TCR beta chain. The antigen it binds to is not known. No much larger clonotype is one base removed from it; base qualities were not supplied. The CDR3 goes from the cysteine to the phenylalanine over 14 residues. Solely the CDR3 DNA is kept, with 42 bases framed from the first base. Trimming takes 0 bases from V and 6 bases from J, and the germline ends sit 9 bases apart. Sequences SGDLS (CDR1) and YYNGEE (CDR2) are obtained from the germline V gene. The intended sense of this specimen's treatment or condition label: randomized to nivolumab then ipilimumab (arm A) or the reverse (arm B). Prior DNA-damaging chemotherapy had not been received by any trial patient. On a FACS Aria II flow cytometer, live CD3+CD8+ cells that were negative for CD19 and CD56 were sorted from thawed PBMCs. Samples came from patients with melanoma in CheckMate 064, a randomized, open-label phase II trial of sequential checkpoint blockade. Peripheral blood mononuclear cells were obtained through leukapheresis, purified using Ficoll-Paque, and frozen in human serum containing roughly 10% DMSO. Immediately after sorting, the purity of sorted blood CD3+CD8+ cells was verified to be >95%, after which DNA was extracted.

TCRbeta CDR3 regions were immunosequenced from genomic DNA with the immunoSEQ Assay. Before high-throughput sequencing, the genomic DNA was amplified using bias-controlled multiplex PCR. In the authors' own workflow: To quantify the absolute abundance of each unique TCRbeta CDR3 region, the sequences were collapsed and filtered. Clonality, defined as 1 minus Pielou's evenness, was calculated using productive rearrangements only. A previously published method was used to identify clones with significantly greater frequencies in on-treatment samples than in baseline samples. TCRdb mirrors the immuneACCESS table, restricted to in-frame sequences. Some clones are absent from its copies; in checked studies, under half trace to an unresolved V gene, and the reason for the others is unknown. V and J calls and clone size come straight from that table; D and trimming were deduced from the DNA. The sample table lists 3,500 to 5,000 clones, 55% of them with a count of one. Around 23% of the sample is in the top ten clones.

The data are from a study of sequential checkpoint blockade in melanoma (dated by TCRdb to about 2019). For the wider study: Patients were assigned by 1:1 randomization to either first-line nivolumab followed by ipilimumab (arm A) or ipilimumab followed by nivolumab (arm B). Maintenance nivolumab came after each of the two trial sequences. General conclusions and limits of the study: The response-prediction model combining TCR metrics and mutation burden needs validation in larger, independent patient cohorts.

This chain is built from TRBV9 and TRBJ2-2; the D gene is perhaps TRBD1, from 6 matching bases. The source material was CD8+ T cells sorted from blood (inferred from file names), sampled from a patient given nivolumab and ipilimumab in sequence. The sequence was collected from a human donor with melanoma. The DNA sequence is given as TGTGCCAGCAGCGTAGCACAGGGCTCCGGGGAGCTGTTTTTT. Its translation reads: CASSVAQGSGELFF.